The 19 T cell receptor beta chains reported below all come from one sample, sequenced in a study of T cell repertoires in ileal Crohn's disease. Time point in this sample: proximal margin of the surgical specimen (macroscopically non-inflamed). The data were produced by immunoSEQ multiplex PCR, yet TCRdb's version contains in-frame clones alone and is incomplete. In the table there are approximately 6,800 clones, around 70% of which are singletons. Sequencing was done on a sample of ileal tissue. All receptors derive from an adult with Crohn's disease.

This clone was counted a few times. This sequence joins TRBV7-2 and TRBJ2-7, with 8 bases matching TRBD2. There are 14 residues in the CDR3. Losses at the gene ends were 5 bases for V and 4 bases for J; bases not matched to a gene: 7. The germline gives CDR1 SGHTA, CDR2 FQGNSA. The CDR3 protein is CASSISGDFYEQYF. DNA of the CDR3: TGTGCCAGCAGCATTAGCGGGGACTTTTACGAGCAGTACTTC.

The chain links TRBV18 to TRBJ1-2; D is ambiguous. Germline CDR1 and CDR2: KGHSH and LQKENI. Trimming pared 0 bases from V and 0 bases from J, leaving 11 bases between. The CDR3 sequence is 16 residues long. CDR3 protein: CASSPPVKSTNYGYTF. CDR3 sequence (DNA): TGTGCCAGCTCACCACCGGTAAAATCGACTAACTATGGCTACACCTTC.

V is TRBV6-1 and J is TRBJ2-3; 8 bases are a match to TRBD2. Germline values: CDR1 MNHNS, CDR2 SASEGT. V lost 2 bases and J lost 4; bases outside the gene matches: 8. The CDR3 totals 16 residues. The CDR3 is CASSERTSGSPDTQYF. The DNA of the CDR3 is TGTGCCAGCAGTGAAAGAACTAGCGGATCCCCAGATACGCAGTATTTT.

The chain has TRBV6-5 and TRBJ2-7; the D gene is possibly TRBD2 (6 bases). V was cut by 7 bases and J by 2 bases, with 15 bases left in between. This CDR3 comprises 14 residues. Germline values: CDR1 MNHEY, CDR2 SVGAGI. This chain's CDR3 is CASKNGRGPYEQYF. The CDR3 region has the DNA TGTGCCAGCAAGAACGGGAGAGGCCCCTACGAGCAGTACTTC.

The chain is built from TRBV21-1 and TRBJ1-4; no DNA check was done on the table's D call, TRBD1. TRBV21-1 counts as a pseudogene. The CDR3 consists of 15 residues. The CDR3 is CASSKTDRGREKLFF. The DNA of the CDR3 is TGTGCCAGCAGCAAAACGGACAGGGGGAGGGAAAAACTGTTTTTT.

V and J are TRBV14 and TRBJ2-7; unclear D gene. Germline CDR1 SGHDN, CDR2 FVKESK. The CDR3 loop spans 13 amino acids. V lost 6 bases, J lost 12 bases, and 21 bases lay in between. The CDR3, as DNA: TGTGCCAGCAGTCCGGGTCTTGGACGTTCCCTGTACTTC. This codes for CASSPGLGRSLYF. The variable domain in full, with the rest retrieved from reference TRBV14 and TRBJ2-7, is EAGVTQFPSHSVIEKGQTVTLRCDPISGHDNLYWYRRVMGKEIKFLLHFVKESKQDESGMPNNRFLAERTGGTYSTLKVQPAELEDSGVYFCASSPGLGRSLYFGPGTRLTVT.

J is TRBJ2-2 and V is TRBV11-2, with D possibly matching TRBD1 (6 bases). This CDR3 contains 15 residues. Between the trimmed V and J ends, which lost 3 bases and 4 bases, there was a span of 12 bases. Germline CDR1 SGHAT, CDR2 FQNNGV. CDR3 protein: CASSLNRAGTGELFF. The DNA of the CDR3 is TGTGCCAGCAGCTTGAACAGGGCGGGCACCGGGGAGCTGTTTTTT.

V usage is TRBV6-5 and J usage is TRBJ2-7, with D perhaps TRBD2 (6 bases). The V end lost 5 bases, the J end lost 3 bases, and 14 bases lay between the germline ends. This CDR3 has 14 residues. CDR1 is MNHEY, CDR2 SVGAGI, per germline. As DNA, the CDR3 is TGTGCCAGCAGTCAATTGGCGGAGGGCTACGAGCAGTACTTC. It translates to CASSQLAEGYEQYF.

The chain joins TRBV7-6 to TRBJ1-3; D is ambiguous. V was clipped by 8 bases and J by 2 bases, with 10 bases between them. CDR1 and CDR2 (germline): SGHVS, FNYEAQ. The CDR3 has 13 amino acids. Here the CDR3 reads CASYSLTGNTIYF. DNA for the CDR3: TGTGCCAGCTATTCCCTAACTGGAAACACCATATATTTT.

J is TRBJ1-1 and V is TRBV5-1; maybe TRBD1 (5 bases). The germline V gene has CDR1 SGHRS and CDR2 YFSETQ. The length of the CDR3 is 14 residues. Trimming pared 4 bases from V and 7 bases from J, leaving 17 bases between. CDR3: CASSEVLGAVEAFF. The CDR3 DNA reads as TGCGCCAGCAGCGAAGTGCTCGGGGCTGTTGAAGCTTTCTTT. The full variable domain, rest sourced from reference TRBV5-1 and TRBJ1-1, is KAGVTQTPRYLIKTRGQQVTLSCSPISGHRSVSWYQQTPGQGLQFLFEYFSETQRNKGNFPGRFSGRQFSNSRSEMNVSTLELGDSALYLCASSEVLGAVEAFFGQGTRLTVV.

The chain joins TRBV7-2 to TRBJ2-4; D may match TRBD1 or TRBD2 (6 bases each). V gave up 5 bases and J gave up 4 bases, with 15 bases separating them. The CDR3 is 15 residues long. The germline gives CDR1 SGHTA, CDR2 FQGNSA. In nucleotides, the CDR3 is TGTGCCAGCAGCGTAGGCGGAGGGGGAAAAAACATTCAGTACTTC. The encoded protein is CASSVGGGGKNIQYF.

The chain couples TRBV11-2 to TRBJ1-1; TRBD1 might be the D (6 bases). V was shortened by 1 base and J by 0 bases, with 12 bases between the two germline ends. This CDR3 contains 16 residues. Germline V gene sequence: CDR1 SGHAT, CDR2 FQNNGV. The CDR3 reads CASSLVGGEMNTEAFF. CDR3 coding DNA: TGTGCCAGCAGCTTAGTAGGGGGGGAGATGAACACTGAAGCTTTCTTT. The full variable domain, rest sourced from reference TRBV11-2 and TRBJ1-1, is EAGVAQSPRYKIIEKRQSVAFWCNPISGHATLYWYQQILGQGPKLLIQFQNNGVVDDSQLPKDRFSAERLKGVDSTLKIQPAKLEDSAVYLCASSLVGGEMNTEAFFGQGTRLTVV.

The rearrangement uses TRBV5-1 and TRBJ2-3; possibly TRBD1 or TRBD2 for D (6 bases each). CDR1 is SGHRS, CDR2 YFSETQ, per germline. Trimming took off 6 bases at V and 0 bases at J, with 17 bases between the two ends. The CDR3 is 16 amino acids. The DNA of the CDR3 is TGCGCCAGCACCCTTGGGGGGCGAACTAGCACAGATACGCAGTATTTT. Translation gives CASTLGGRTSTDTQYF.

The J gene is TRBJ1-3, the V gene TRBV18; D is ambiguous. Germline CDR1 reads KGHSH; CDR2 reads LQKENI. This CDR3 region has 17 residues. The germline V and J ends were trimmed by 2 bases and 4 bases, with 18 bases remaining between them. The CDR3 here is CASSPDAGPRTGNTIYF. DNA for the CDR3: TGTGCCAGCTCACCAGACGCCGGGCCCCGGACGGGAAACACCATATATTTT.

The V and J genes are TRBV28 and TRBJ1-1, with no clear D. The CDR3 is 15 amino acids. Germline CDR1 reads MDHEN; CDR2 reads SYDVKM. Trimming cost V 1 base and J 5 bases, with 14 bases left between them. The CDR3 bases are TGTGCCAGCAGTTTATCCACCCGAGGGCGAACTGAAGCTTTCTTT. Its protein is CASSLSTRGRTEAFF.

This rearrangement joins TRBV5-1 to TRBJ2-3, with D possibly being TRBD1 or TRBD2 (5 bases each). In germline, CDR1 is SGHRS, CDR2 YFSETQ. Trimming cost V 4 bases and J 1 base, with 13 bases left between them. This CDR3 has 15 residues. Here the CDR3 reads CASSQRDPRTDTQYF. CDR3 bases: TGCGCCAGCAGCCAACGGGACCCGCGCACAGATACGCAGTATTTT. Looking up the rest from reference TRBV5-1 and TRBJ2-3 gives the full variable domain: KAGVTQTPRYLIKTRGQQVTLSCSPISGHRSVSWYQQTPGQGLQFLFEYFSETQRNKGNFPGRFSGRQFSNSRSEMNVSTLELGDSALYLCASSQRDPRTDTQYFGPGTRLTVL.

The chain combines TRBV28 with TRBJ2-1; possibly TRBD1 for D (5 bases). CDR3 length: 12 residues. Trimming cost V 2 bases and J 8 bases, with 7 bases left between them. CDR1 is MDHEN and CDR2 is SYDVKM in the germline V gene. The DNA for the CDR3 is TGTGCCAGCAGTTTACAAGGGGATGAGCAGTTCTTC. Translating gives CASSLQGDEQFF.

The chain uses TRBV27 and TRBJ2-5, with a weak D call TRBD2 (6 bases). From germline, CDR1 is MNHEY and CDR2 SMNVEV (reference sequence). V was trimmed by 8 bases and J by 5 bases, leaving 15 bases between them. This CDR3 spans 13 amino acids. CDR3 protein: CASRFGGDETQYF. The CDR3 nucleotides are TGTGCCAGCCGATTTGGCGGGGACGAGACCCAGTACTTC.

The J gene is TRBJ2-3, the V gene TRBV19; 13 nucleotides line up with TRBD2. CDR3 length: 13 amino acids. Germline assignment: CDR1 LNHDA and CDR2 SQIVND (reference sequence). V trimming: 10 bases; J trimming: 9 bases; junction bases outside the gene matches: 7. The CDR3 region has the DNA TGTGCCACTGGACTAGCGGGAGTAGGGACGCAGTATTTT. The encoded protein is CATGLAGVGTQYF.